Following are 24 T cell receptor beta chains from one sample sequenced in a study of shared clonotypes between healthy human individuals. The table came from immunoSEQ multiplex PCR; TCRdb's copy has only in-frame clones and leaves some out. The profile shows 2 million to 3 million clones, under 95% of them singletons. Sequenced material: naive CD4+ T cells from PBMCs. Subset here: CD45RA+ positively selected. The receptors shown here come from a man younger than 30 in good health. Some clones in this sample may be carry-over from other donors' samples.

The V gene is TRBV6-1, the J gene TRBJ1-2, with TRBD1 matching 7 bases. V lost 4 bases, J lost 2 bases, and 4 bases stayed unmatched. This CDR3 region has 14 residues. The germline V gene has CDR1 MNHNS and CDR2 SASEGT. In nucleotides, the CDR3 is TGTGCCAGCAGTGCTGGGGACAGCAACTATGGCTACACCTTC. Protein product: CASSAGDSNYGYTF.

The chain combines TRBV28 with TRBJ1-3, with 10 bases lining up with TRBD1. The CDR3 covers 16 residues. V dropped 6 bases and J dropped 0; count of bases not matched to a gene: 5. In germline, CDR1 is MDHEN, CDR2 SYDVKM. CDR3 loop: CASRRRDRGSGNTIYF. For the CDR3, the DNA is TGTGCCAGCAGGCGGAGGGACAGGGGCTCTGGAAACACCATATATTTT. Full variable domain (remainder filled in from reference TRBV28 and TRBJ1-3): DVKVTQSSRYLVKRTGEKVFLECVQDMDHENMFWYRQDPGLGLRLIYFSYDVKMKEKGDIPEGYSVSREKKERFSLILESASTNQTSMYLCASRRRDRGSGNTIYFGEGSWLTVV.

The chain recombines TRBV6-6 with TRBJ1-2; 10 bases match TRBD1. CDR1 and CDR2 from the germline V gene are MNHNY and SVGAGI (reference sequence). CDR3 length: 15 amino acids. The V segment lost 6 bases and the J segment 4 bases; nucleotides outside the gene matches: 8. CDR3 region: CASSLRDRGGYGYTF. CDR3 bases: TGTGCCAGCAGCCTCCGGGACAGGGGTGGCTATGGCTACACCTTC.

This CDR3 is CASSSSPQHQPQHF. The CDR3 DNA sequence: TGTGCCAGCAGTTCCTCGCCCCAGCATCAGCCCCAGCATTTT. The rearrangement uses TRBV28 and TRBJ1-5; D not certain. The CDR3 contains 14 residues. Germline CDR1 MDHEN, CDR2 SYDVKM. V was cut by 4 bases and J by 5 bases, with 12 bases left in between.

The CDR3 reads CASGLTGPDPWKQFF. CDR3 sequence (DNA): TGTGCCAGCGGCTTGACAGGGCCCGACCCCTGGAAGCAGTTCTTC. The chain has TRBV28 and TRBJ2-1, with 7 bases matching TRBD1. The germline V gene encodes CDR1 MDHEN and CDR2 SYDVKM. The CDR3 is 15 amino acids. Trimming took 8 bases from V and 11 from J; bases not matched to a gene: 18.

The chain carries TRBV7-2 and TRBJ1-4; no firm D call. Looked up from germline, CDR1 is SGHTA and CDR2 is FQGNSA. The CDR3 is 15 amino acids. With 5 bases removed from V and 4 bases from J, the gap between germline ends came to 14 bases. DNA for the CDR3: TGTGCCAGCAGCCCTAGGCGGACGGATAATGAAAAACTGTTTTTT. It codes for CASSPRRTDNEKLFF.

The table lists this clone with a count of one. J is TRBJ2-2 and V is TRBV19; D tentatively reads TRBD1 or TRBD2 (5 bases each). V was pared by 7 bases and J by 4 bases, with 22 bases between. Germline values: CDR1 LNHDA, CDR2 SQIVND (reference sequence). The CDR3 is made up of 17 amino acids. The CDR3 region is CASKSRDRTSSTGELFF. The CDR3 bases are TGTGCCAGTAAAAGTCGGGACCGAACCTCGAGCACCGGGGAGCTGTTTTTT.

J is TRBJ1-4 and V is TRBV13; 9 bases align to TRBD1. This CDR3 is built from 14 residues. Trimming removed 4 bases from V and 8 bases from J; junction bases left unmatched: 5. Germline V gene sequence: CDR1 PRHDT, CDR2 FYEKMQ (reference sequence). The CDR3 region is CASSSRDRDEKLFF. In DNA, the CDR3 is TGTGCCAGCAGCTCCCGGGACAGGGACGAAAAACTGTTTTTT.

The V gene is TRBV6-5, the J gene TRBJ1-2; D perhaps matches TRBD1 (6 bases). Germline V gene lookup returns CDR1 MNHEY and CDR2 SVGAGI. The V gene lost 6 bases and the J gene lost 4 bases, with 18 bases spanning the gap. The CDR3 length is 15 residues. The CDR3: CASRDEGGPGYGYTF. CDR3 DNA sequence: TGTGCCAGCAGAGACGAGGGGGGGCCCGGCTATGGCTACACCTTC.

V is TRBV19 and J is TRBJ2-5; tentatively, D is TRBD2 (6 bases). The CDR3 is 15 residues long. Germline loops: CDR1 LNHDA, CDR2 SQIVND (reference sequence). Trimming stripped 3 bases from V and 0 bases from J, with 11 bases between. CDR3 nucleotide sequence: TGTGCCAGTAGTATCGGATGGGGGGACCAAGAGACCCAGTACTTC. It codes for CASSIGWGDQETQYF.

V and J are TRBV18 and TRBJ2-5; possible D gene TRBD2, 6 bases. In germline, CDR1 is KGHSH, CDR2 LQKENI. This CDR3 spans 15 amino acids. Trimming pared 2 bases from V and 1 base from J, leaving 11 bases between. CDR3 sequence (DNA): TGTGCCAGCTCACCAACGGCGGGACCCCAAGAGACCCAGTACTTC. It yields the protein CASSPTAGPQETQYF.

This chain joins TRBV5-1 and TRBJ1-5; tentatively, D is TRBD1 (6 bases). Between the trimmed V and J ends, which lost 0 bases and 5 bases, there was a span of 12 bases. The CDR3 has 15 residues. The germline CDR1 and CDR2 sequences are SGHRS and YFSETQ. For the CDR3, the DNA is TGCGCCAGCAGCTTGGGGACAGAGCTATATCAGCCCCAGCATTTT. Protein product: CASSLGTELYQPQHF.

The rearrangement uses TRBV18 and TRBJ1-1, with 8 bases lining up with TRBD1. Unmatched junction bases numbered 7, after V lost 3 bases and J lost 4 bases. Looked up from germline, CDR1 is KGHSH and CDR2 is LQKENI. The CDR3 extends over 15 amino acids. CDR3 region: CASSPPGGEGTEAFF. The CDR3 DNA reads TGTGCCAGCTCACCGCCAGGGGGCGAGGGCACTGAAGCTTTCTTT.

CDR3 sequence reads: CASSPQGRTGNTIYF. In nucleotides, the CDR3 is TGTGCCAGCAGTCCTCAGGGGCGCACTGGAAACACCATATATTTT. The chain combines TRBV6-5 with TRBJ1-3; possibly TRBD1 for D (6 bases). This CDR3 is built from 15 residues. CDR1 and CDR2 from the germline V gene are MNHEY and SVGAGI. Trimming removed 5 bases at V and 2 bases at J, with 13 bases between.

V and J are TRBV5-1 and TRBJ2-7; TRBD2 aligns across 9 bases. There are 15 residues in the CDR3. The ends lost 0 bases at V and 5 bases at J; junction bases unmatched: 6. The germline gives CDR1 SGHRS, CDR2 YFSETQ. Here the CDR3 reads CASSLGPSGNHEQYF. The CDR3 nucleotides are TGCGCCAGCAGCTTGGGTCCTAGCGGGAACCACGAGCAGTACTTC.

The chain has TRBV5-1 and TRBJ2-3; D gene ambiguous. The CDR3 sequence is 17 residues long. Looked up from germline, CDR1 is SGHRS and CDR2 is YFSETQ. V gave up 0 bases and J gave up 0 bases, with 14 bases separating them. This CDR3 is CASSLAVTQPSTDTQYF. The CDR3 bases are TGCGCCAGCAGCTTGGCCGTGACTCAGCCTAGCACAGATACGCAGTATTTT.

The chain couples TRBV7-2 to TRBJ2-7; D may correspond to TRBD1 or TRBD2 (5 bases each). The CDR3 spans 14 residues. Trimming took 5 bases from V and 4 from J, leaving 15 bases between them. The germline gives CDR1 SGHTA, CDR2 FQGNSA. The CDR3 sequence is CASSPTPGPYEQYF. For the CDR3, the DNA is TGTGCCAGCAGCCCGACTCCGGGGCCTTACGAGCAGTACTTC.

This clone was detected only once. The genes are TRBV10-3 and TRBJ1-1; possibly TRBD1 for D (5 bases). The CDR3 covers 13 residues. Germline assignment: CDR1 ENHRY and CDR2 SYGVKD. The V end was cut by 7 bases, the J end by 4 bases, with 13 bases between. The CDR3 nucleotides read TGTGCCATCAAAACAGGTCCGAGCACTGAAGCTTTCTTT. Residues: CAIKTGPSTEAFF.

The chain couples TRBV28 to TRBJ2-7, with 8 bases matching TRBD2. The CDR3 is 14 amino acids. The V and J ends lost 4 bases and 6 bases, in that order; junction bases with no gene match: 8. CDR1 MDHEN and CDR2 SYDVKM come from the germline V gene. CDR3 in DNA: TGTGCCAGCAGTTCTCCAGGACTAGCCGCCGAGCAGTACTTC. It specifies CASSSPGLAAEQYF.

A note on this clone: Distinct nucleotide sequences in the sample also encode this CDR3. The rearrangement links TRBV5-1 to TRBJ1-4; unclear D gene. This CDR3 comprises 11 residues. V lost 5 bases to trimming and J lost 5 bases, with 4 bases between them. CDR1 is SGHRS and CDR2 is YFSETQ in the germline V gene. CDR3 protein: CASRLNEKLFF. Written as DNA, the CDR3 is TGCGCCAGCAGGTTGAATGAAAAACTGTTTTTT.

The V and J genes are TRBV28 and TRBJ1-5; no clear D. V was cut by 4 bases and J by 3 bases, with 19 bases left in between. Germline V gives CDR1 MDHEN, CDR2 SYDVKM. The CDR3 runs 17 residues. The CDR3 sequence: CASSYAFGVALNQPQHF. In DNA, the CDR3 is TGTGCCAGCAGTTACGCATTTGGGGTTGCCCTCAATCAGCCCCAGCATTTT.

The chain couples TRBV13 to TRBJ1-3; 9 bases are shared with TRBD1. The CDR3 is 15 amino acids. CDR1 and CDR2 from the germline V gene are PRHDT and FYEKMQ (reference sequence). V shed 6 bases, J shed 6 bases, and the junction held 9 bases outside the gene matches. This CDR3 reads CASSNLGQGTNTIYF. For the CDR3, the DNA is TGTGCCAGCAGTAACCTGGGACAGGGAACAAACACCATATATTTT.

The V call is TRBV27, the J call TRBJ2-5, with 12 bases matching TRBD1. V gave up 6 bases and J gave up 6 bases; unmatched junction bases: 11. This CDR3 has 16 residues. Per germline, CDR1 MNHEY and CDR2 SMNVEV (reference sequence). Here the CDR3 reads CASSPAGTGGRKTQYF. The CDR3 DNA is TGTGCCAGCAGCCCCGCCGGGACAGGGGGCCGAAAGACCCAGTACTTC.

V and J are TRBV7-8 and TRBJ1-2; 7 bases line up with TRBD1. The CDR3 consists of 15 residues. V lost 1 base to trimming and J lost 5 bases; unmatched junction nucleotides: 7. The germline gives CDR1 SGHVS, CDR2 FQNEAQ. The CDR3 sequence: CASSLVRGARYGYTF. The CDR3 DNA is TGTGCCAGCAGCTTAGTCAGGGGGGCTAGGTATGGCTACACCTTC.